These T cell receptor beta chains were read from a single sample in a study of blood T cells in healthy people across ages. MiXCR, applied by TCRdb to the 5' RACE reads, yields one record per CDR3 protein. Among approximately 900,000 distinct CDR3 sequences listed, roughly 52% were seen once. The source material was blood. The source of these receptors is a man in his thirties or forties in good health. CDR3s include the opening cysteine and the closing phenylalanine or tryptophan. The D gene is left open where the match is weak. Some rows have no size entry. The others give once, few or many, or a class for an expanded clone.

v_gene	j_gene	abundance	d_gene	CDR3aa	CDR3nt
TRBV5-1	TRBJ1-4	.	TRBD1	CASSPGTGDEKLFF	TGTGCCAGCAGCCCCGGGACAGGGGACGAAAAACTGTTTTTT
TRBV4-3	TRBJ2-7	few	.	CASSQDINREQYF	TGCGCCAGCAGCCAAGATATAAACCGCGAGCAGTACTTC
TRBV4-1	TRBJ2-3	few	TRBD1	CASSQDRQGFSTDTQYF	TGCGCTAGCAGCCAAGATAGACAGGGTTTTAGCACAGATACGCAGTATTTT
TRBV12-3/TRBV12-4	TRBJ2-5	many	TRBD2	CASSPGTSGGQETQYF	TGTGCCAGCAGTCCTGGAACTAGCGGGGGACAAGAGACCCAGTACTTC
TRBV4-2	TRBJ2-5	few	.	CASSQDKLGGKVEQYF	TGTGCCAGCAGCCAAGATAAGTTAGGGGGTAAGGTAGAGCAGTACTTC
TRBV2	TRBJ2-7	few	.	CASSVQGAEQYF	TGTGCCAGCAGTGTACAGGGCGCCGAGCAGTACTTC
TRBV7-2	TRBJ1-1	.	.	CASNLSGLSTEAFF	TGTGCCAGCAATTTAAGTGGGTTGAGCACTGAAGCTTTCTTT
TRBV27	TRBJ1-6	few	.	CASRGGPSSNSPLHF	TGTGCCAGCAGGGGTGGACCCTCCTCCAATTCACCCCTCCACTTT
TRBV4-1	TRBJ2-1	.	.	CTSSQAGDGVEEQFF	TGCACCAGCAGCCAAGCAGGGGACGGGGTGGAGGAGCAGTTCTTC
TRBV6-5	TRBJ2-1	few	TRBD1	CASSRDRLLSGNEQFF	TGTGCCAGCAGCCGGGACAGGCTTTTAAGTGGAAATGAGCAGTTCTTC
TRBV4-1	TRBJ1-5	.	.	CASSQDDSDHGQPQHF	TGCGCCAGCAGCCAAGATGACAGCGATCACGGTCAGCCCCAGCATTTT
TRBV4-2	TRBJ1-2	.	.	CASSQDRGGYFNYGYTF	TGTGCCAGCAGCCAAGATCGGGGCGGATACTTTAACTATGGCTACACCTTC
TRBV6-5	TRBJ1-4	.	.	CASSGTIREKLFF	TGTGCCAGCAGTGGAACAATTAGGGAAAAACTGTTTTTT
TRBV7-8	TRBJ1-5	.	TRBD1	CASSLESVGQGNQPQHF	TGTGCCAGCAGCTTAGAATCTGTGGGACAGGGAAATCAGCCCCAGCATTTT
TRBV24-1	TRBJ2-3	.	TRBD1	CATSDVEQGGDTQYF	TGTGCCACCAGTGATGTTGAACAGGGGGGAGATACGCAGTATTTT
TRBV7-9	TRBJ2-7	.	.	CASSLSVSAYEQYF	TGTGCCAGCAGCTTATCGGTCTCCGCCTACGAGCAGTACTTC
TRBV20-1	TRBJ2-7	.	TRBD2	CSATSGRYEQYF	TGCAGTGCTACTAGCGGGAGATACGAGCAGTACTTC
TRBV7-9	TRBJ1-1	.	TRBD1	CASSPQGRTEAFF	TGTGCCAGCAGCCCACAGGGGAGGACTGAAGCTTTCTTT
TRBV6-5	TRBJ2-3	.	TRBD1	CASTATGGTDTQYF	TGTGCCAGCACCGCGACAGGGGGGACAGATACGCAGTATTTT
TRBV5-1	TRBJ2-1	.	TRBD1	CASSTAEGGFNEQFF	TGCGCCAGCAGCACCGCCGAAGGGGGCTTCAATGAGCAGTTCTTC
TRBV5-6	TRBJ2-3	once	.	CASSLTRWDTQYF	TGTGCCAGCAGCTTAACCCGCTGGGATACGCAGTATTTT
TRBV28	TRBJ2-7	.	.	CASTRIAYEQYF	TGTGCCAGCACCCGGATAGCCTACGAGCAGTACTTC
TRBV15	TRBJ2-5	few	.	CATSRGQVKETQYF	TGTGCCACCAGCAGAGGACAGGTCAAAGAGACCCAGTACTTC
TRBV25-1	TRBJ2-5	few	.	CASSGNRYQYF	TGTGCCAGCAGTGGAAACAGGTACCAGTACTTC
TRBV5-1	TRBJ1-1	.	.	CASSRTGELYTEAFF	TGCGCCAGCAGTAGGACGGGGGAACTATACACTGAAGCTTTCTTT
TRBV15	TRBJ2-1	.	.	CATSRDPGDRVNNEQFF	TGTGCCACCAGCAGAGATCCGGGAGACAGGGTTAACAATGAGCAGTTCTTC
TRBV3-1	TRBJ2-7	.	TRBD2	CASSLAASGGAAYEQYF	TGTGCCAGCAGCTTAGCCGCTAGCGGCGGGGCTGCCTACGAGCAGTACTTC
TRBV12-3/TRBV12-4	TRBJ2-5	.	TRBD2	CASTPGGASGGQETQYF	TGTGCCAGCACCCCAGGGGGGGCTAGCGGGGGACAAGAGACCCAGTACTTC
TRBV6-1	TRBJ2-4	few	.	CASSEQGNIQYF	TGTGCCAGCAGTGAACAGGGAAACATTCAGTACTTC
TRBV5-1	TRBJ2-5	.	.	CASSLVDSEGETQYF	TGCGCCAGCAGCTTGGTAGACTCCGAGGGGGAGACCCAGTACTTC
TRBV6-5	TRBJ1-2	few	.	CASSYGAGGADLGYTF	TGTGCCAGCAGTTATGGTGCTGGGGGGGCAGATTTGGGCTACACCTTC
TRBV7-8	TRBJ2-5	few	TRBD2	CASSLVNVAGARETQYF	TGTGCCAGCAGCTTAGTAAACGTAGCGGGGGCTCGGGAGACCCAGTACTTC